Listed below are T cell receptor beta chains from one sample, sequenced in a study of OX40 agonist ivuxolimab in advanced cancers. This table comes from immunoSEQ multiplex PCR, and its TCRdb copy is limited to in-frame clones, with some not included. The sample lists 100,000 to 150,000 clones; around nine tenths were seen once. The sequenced sample was CD4+ or CD8+ T cells sorted from blood, obtained in a trial of the OX40 agonist ivuxolimab. The origin of the receptors is an adult with an advanced solid tumor such as melanoma, head and neck, liver or kidney cancer. Both conserved end residues are part of each CDR3. The D gene is left open where the match is weak. Some rows mark clone size as missing; the rest say once, few, many or name a class of expanded clone.

j_gene | d_gene | v_gene | abundance | CDR3aa | CDR3nt
TRBJ1-3 | TRBD1 | TRBV5-6 | - | CASSSSDRGVGNTIYF | TGTGCCAGCAGCTCTTCCGACAGGGGAGTTGGAAACACCATATATTTT
TRBJ1-5 | - | TRBV25-1 | - | CASSDRPQPQHF | TGTGCCAGCAGTGACAGGCCGCAGCCCCAGCATTTT
TRBJ1-2 | - | TRBV5-1 | - | CASSLQGLDYGYTF | TGCGCCAGCAGCTTACAGGGTCTCGATTATGGCTACACCTTC
TRBJ1-1 | - | TRBV5-1 | - | CASQVQGLNTEAFF | TGCGCCAGCCAAGTGCAGGGATTGAACACTGAAGCTTTCTTT
TRBJ2-3 | - | TRBV18 | - | CASSPQRAADTQYF | TGTGCCAGCTCACCACAGAGGGCAGCAGATACGCAGTATTTT
TRBJ2-2 | - | TRBV7-2 | - | CASSSFPARWGTGELFF | TGTGCCAGCAGCTCATTCCCTGCCCGGTGGGGCACCGGGGAGCTGTTTTTT
TRBJ2-7 | TRBD2 | TRBV7-3 | - | CASSSGSRGAGDEQYF | TGTGCCAGCAGCTCCGGGTCCCGAGGAGCGGGAGACGAGCAGTACTTC
TRBJ2-5 | - | TRBV5-1 | - | CASSLATGDQETQYF | TGCGCCAGCAGCTTGGCCACAGGCGACCAAGAGACCCAGTACTTC
TRBJ2-2 | TRBD1 | TRBV5-6 | - | CASSAGTGGTGELFF | TGTGCCAGCAGCGCCGGGACAGGGGGAACCGGGGAGCTGTTTTTT
TRBJ1-1 | - | TRBV18 | once | CASSPESQGTEAFF | TGTGCCAGCTCACCGGAATCCCAGGGCACTGAAGCTTTCTTT
TRBJ2-5 | TRBD2 | TRBV2 | - | CASSAQREGPETQYF | TGTGCCAGCAGTGCCCAGCGGGAGGGCCCGGAGACCCAGTACTTC
TRBJ2-1 | - | TRBV9 | once | CASSVRGDSESEQFF | TGTGCCAGCAGCGTAAGGGGGGACTCTGAGAGTGAGCAGTTCTTC
TRBJ2-1 | - | TRBV7-9 | - | CASSSIVTTTYNEQFF | TGTGCCAGCAGCTCCATTGTGACTACCACATACAATGAGCAGTTCTTC
TRBJ1-5 | - | TRBV27 | - | CASSLRVPDQPQHF | TGTGCCAGCAGTTTAAGGGTCCCTGATCAGCCCCAGCATTTT
TRBJ2-2 | TRBD1 | TRBV7-9 | - | CASSLRDRGGTGELFF | TGTGCCAGCAGCTTACGGGACAGGGGAGGAACCGGGGAGCTGTTTTTT
TRBJ1-1 | TRBD1 | TRBV15 | - | CATSRDSPTGARFEAFF | TGTGCCACCAGCAGAGATTCGCCGACAGGGGCCCGTTTTGAAGCTTTCTTT
TRBJ1-2 | - | TRBV18 | - | CASSLKGDGYTF | TGTGCCAGCTCACTGAAGGGAGATGGCTACACCTTC
TRBJ1-2 | TRBD1 | TRBV6-1 | - | CASSDSTGAGYTF | TGTGCCAGCAGTGATTCGACAGGGGCTGGCTACACCTTC
TRBJ1-3 | - | TRBV28 | once | CASSLGGISSGNTIYF | TGTGCCAGCAGTTTGGGGGGGATTAGCTCTGGAAACACCATATATTTT
TRBJ2-3 | - | TRBV7-6 | - | CASSLLSGSITDTQYF | TGTGCCAGCAGCTTATTAAGTGGCTCCATTACAGATACGCAGTATTTT
TRBJ1-2 | TRBD1 | TRBV19 | - | CASSRRDRGNYGYTF | TGTGCCAGTAGTCGCCGGGACAGGGGTAACTATGGCTACACCTTC
TRBJ2-1 | TRBD2 | TRBV5-5 | - | CASSRPGTSGSDEQFF | TGTGCCAGCAGCCGCCCCGGGACTAGCGGGAGCGATGAGCAGTTCTTC
TRBJ1-1 | - | TRBV6-5 | once | CASSYASGTGNTEAFF | TGTGCCAGCAGTTACGCGTCAGGCACGGGGAACACTGAAGCTTTCTTT
TRBJ2-7 | - | TRBV30 | - | CAWSAGVTYEQYF | TGTGCCTGGAGTGCCGGGGTTACCTACGAGCAGTACTTC
TRBJ2-2 | TRBD2 | TRBV7-6 | - | CASSLRLRETSGELFF | TGTGCCAGCAGCTTACGTTTGCGGGAGACCAGCGGGGAGCTGTTTTTT
TRBJ2-5 | - | TRBV7-2 | - | CASSLRGTETQYF | TGTGCCAGCAGCTTGCGCGGGACAGAGACCCAGTACTTC
TRBJ2-7 | - | TRBV19 | - | CASREEATVKQYF | TGTGCCAGTAGGGAAGAGGCGACAGTCAAGCAGTACTTC
TRBJ1-4 | TRBD1 | TRBV27 | - | CASSLQGAGEKLFF | TGTGCCAGCAGTTTACAGGGGGCCGGGGAAAAACTGTTTTTT
TRBJ1-5 | - | TRBV5-1 | - | CASSSDGQSNQPQHF | TGCGCCAGCAGCTCGGACGGCCAGAGCAATCAGCCCCAGCATTTT
TRBJ1-5 | - | TRBV9 | - | CASSVGSGVLQPQHF | TGTGCCAGCAGCGTAGGGTCAGGGGTACTCCAGCCCCAGCATTTT
TRBJ2-4 | - | TRBV7-9 | - | CASSLAGNIQYF | TGTGCCAGCAGCTTAGCAGGGAACATTCAGTACTTC
TRBJ1-2 | - | TRBV5-4 | - | CASSQEGEVPNYGYTF | TGTGCCAGCAGCCAAGAGGGGGAAGTACCAAACTATGGCTACACCTTC
TRBJ1-1 | - | TRBV9 | few | CASSVTGNTEAFF | TGTGCCAGCAGCGTCACAGGGAACACTGAAGCTTTCTTT
TRBJ2-4 | TRBD1 | TRBV27 | - | CASLEGAPKNIQYF | TGTGCCAGTCTAGAGGGGGCGCCCAAAAACATTCAGTACTTC
TRBJ1-5 | - | TRBV20-1 | - | CSAMSNQPQHF | TGCAGTGCTATGAGCAATCAGCCCCAGCATTTT
TRBJ2-5 | TRBD1 | TRBV11-3 | - | CASTFRDRGQETQYF | TGTGCCAGCACATTCCGGGACAGGGGCCAAGAGACCCAGTACTTC
TRBJ2-7 | - | TRBV28 | - | CASSSTSTYEQYF | TGTGCCAGCAGTTCGACTAGTACCTACGAGCAGTACTTC
TRBJ2-1 | TRBD2 | TRBV11-3 | - | CASSLWGGLAASERDEQFF | TGTGCCAGCAGCTTATGGGGGGGACTAGCGGCCTCCGAGAGGGATGAGCAGTTCTTC
TRBJ2-7 | TRBD1 | TRBV7-9 | - | CASSLVGQGNLYEQYF | TGTGCCAGCAGCTTAGTGGGACAGGGGAATCTCTACGAGCAGTACTTC
TRBJ1-5 | - | TRBV4-1 | - | CASSLPNNQPQHF | TGCGCCAGCAGCTTGCCGAATAATCAGCCCCAGCATTTT
TRBJ1-5 | - | TRBV5-6 | few | CASSFGSGSNQPQHF | TGTGCCAGCAGCTTTGGTTCAGGAAGCAATCAGCCCCAGCATTTT
TRBJ2-5 | - | TRBV19 | - | CASSILNREETQYF | TGTGCCAGTAGTATCCTCAACAGGGAGGAGACCCAGTACTTC
TRBJ1-1 | - | TRBV28 | few | CASSRPYRDTEAFF | TGTGCCAGCAGTAGACCTTACAGGGACACTGAAGCTTTCTTT
TRBJ1-2 | - | TRBV28 | - | CASSPPTGISYGYTF | TGTGCCAGCAGTCCGCCCACAGGGATAAGCTATGGCTACACCTTC
TRBJ2-1 | - | TRBV19 | - | CASSIDLRRGGPYNEQFF | TGTGCCAGTAGTATAGATCTAAGGAGGGGGGGGCCATACAATGAGCAGTTCTTC
TRBJ1-4 | - | TRBV2 | once | CASSEEFATNEKLFF | TGTGCCAGCAGTGAGGAATTTGCAACTAATGAAAAACTGTTTTTT
TRBJ1-1 | - | TRBV11-1 | - | CASSLAVANTEAFF | TGTGCCAGCAGCTTAGCAGTCGCGAACACTGAAGCTTTCTTT
TRBJ1-1 | - | TRBV18 | once | CASSPSQAGAWNTEAFF | TGTGCCAGCTCACCCTCCCAGGCAGGGGCATGGAACACTGAAGCTTTCTTT
TRBJ1-5 | TRBD1 | TRBV5-6 | - | CASSFGTGNNQPQHF | TGTGCCAGCAGCTTTGGGACAGGGAATAATCAGCCCCAGCATTTT
TRBJ2-7 | TRBD1 | TRBV29-1 | - | CSVSWGQGSEQYF | TGCAGCGTCTCCTGGGGACAGGGGAGCGAGCAGTACTTC
TRBJ2-2 | - | TRBV4-2 | - | CASSRQLGGDRYGGELFF | TGTGCCAGCAGCCGGCAACTGGGGGGCGATCGGTATGGCGGGGAGCTGTTTTTT